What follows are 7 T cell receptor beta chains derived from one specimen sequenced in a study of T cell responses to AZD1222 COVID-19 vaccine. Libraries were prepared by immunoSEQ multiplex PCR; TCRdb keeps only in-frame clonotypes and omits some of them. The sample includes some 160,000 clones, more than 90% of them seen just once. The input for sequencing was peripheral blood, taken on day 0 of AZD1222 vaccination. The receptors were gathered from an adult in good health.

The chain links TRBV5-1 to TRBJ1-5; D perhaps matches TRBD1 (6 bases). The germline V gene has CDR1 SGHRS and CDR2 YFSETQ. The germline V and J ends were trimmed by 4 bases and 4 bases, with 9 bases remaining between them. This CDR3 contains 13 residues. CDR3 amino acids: CASSPGQNQPQHF. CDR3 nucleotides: TGCGCCAGCAGCCCCGGACAGAATCAGCCCCAGCATTTT. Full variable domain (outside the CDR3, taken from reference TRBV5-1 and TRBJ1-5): KAGVTQTPRYLIKTRGQQVTLSCSPISGHRSVSWYQQTPGQGLQFLFEYFSETQRNKGNFPGRFSGRQFSNSRSEMNVSTLELGDSALYLCASSPGQNQPQHFGDGTRLSIL.

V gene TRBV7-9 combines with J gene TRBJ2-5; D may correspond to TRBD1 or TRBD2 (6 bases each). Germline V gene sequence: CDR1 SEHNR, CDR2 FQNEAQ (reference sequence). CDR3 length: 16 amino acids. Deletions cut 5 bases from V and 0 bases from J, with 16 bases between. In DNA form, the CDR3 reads TGTGCCAGCAGCATCTCAGGGGCTAGCGACCAAGAGACCCAGTACTTC. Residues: CASSISGASDQETQYF.

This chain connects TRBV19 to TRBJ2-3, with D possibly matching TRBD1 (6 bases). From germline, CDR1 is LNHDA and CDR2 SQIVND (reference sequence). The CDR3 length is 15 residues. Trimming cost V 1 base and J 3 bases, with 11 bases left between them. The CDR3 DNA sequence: TGTGCCAGTAGTATAGGGACAGTCGTGACAGATACGCAGTATTTT. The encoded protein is CASSIGTVVTDTQYF.

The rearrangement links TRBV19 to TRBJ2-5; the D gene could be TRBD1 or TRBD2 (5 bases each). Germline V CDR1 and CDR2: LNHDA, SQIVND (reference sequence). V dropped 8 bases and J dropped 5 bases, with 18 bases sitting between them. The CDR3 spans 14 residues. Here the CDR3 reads CASREGRVVETQYF. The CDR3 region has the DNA TGTGCCAGTCGTGAGGGACGGGTCGTCGAGACCCAGTACTTC.

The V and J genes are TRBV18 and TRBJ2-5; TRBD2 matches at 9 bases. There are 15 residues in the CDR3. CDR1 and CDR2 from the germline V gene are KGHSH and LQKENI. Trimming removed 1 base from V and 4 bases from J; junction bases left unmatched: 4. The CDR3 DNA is TGTGCCAGCTCACCACAAGCGGGGGGAGGAGAGACCCAGTACTTC. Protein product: CASSPQAGGGETQYF.

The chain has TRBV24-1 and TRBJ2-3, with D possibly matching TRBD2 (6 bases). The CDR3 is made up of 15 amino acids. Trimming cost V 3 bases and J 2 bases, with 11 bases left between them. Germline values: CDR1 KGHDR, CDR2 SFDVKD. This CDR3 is CATSDRGGTTDTQYF. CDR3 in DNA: TGTGCCACCAGTGATAGAGGAGGGACCACAGATACGCAGTATTTT.

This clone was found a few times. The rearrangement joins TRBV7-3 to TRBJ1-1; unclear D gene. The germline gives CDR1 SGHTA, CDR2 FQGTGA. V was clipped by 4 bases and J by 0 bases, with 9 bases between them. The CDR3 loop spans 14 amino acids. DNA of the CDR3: TGTGCCAGCAGCTCTTACGGGGTGAACACTGAAGCTTTCTTT. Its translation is CASSSYGVNTEAFF.